The 22 T cell receptor beta chains in this list originate from one sample, sequenced in a study of blood T cells in healthy people across ages (dated by TCRdb to the mid-2010s). Receptors were amplified or captured by 5' RACE. The data were produced on an Illumina HiSeq 2500. The second PCR ran for roughly 6 to 11 cycles and used a J-beta primer mix along with a sample-barcoded 5' primer. TCRdb applied fastp at Q25 and MiXCR to the public reads, then kept only in-frame beta chains. Rows with one shared CDR3 protein collapse into an entry with the most common genes and DNA. A total of 1.5 million to 1.9 million distinct CDR3 sequences appear in this sample, approximately 39% of them only once. About 4% of the sample goes to the ten largest clones. The sample consisted of blood. The receptor source for this set is a woman between 18 and 29 years old in good health.

This rearrangement joins TRBV20-1 to TRBJ1-5; a possible D gene is TRBD1 (5 bases). Germline CDR1 is DFQATT and CDR2 is SNEGSKA (reference sequence). The CDR3 spans 14 residues. The V end lost 1 base, the J end lost 4 bases, and 11 bases lay between the germline ends. The CDR3 bases are TGCAGTGCTAGAGGGGCAGGGAGGAATCAGCCCCAGCATTTT. Encoded protein: CSARGAGRNQPQHF.

This clonotype was picked up a small number of times. CDR3 loop: CSALDGNQPQHF. As DNA, the CDR3 is TGCAGCGCCCTAGACGGCAATCAGCCCCAGCATTTT. The genes are TRBV29-1 and TRBJ1-5; D gene uncertain. V dropped 7 bases and J dropped 2 bases, with 9 bases sitting between them. This CDR3 contains 12 residues. CDR1 is SQVTM, CDR2 ANQGSEA, per germline.

This clonotype was seen only once. CDR3 protein: CAMKQGALDTEAFF. CDR3 nucleotides: TGTGCCATGAAACAGGGGGCGTTGGACACTGAAGCTTTCTTT. The J gene is TRBJ1-1, the V gene TRBV10-3, with 9 nucleotides matching TRBD1. The V gene end was trimmed by 9 bases and the J gene end by 3 bases; junction bases not matched to a gene: 8. This CDR3 contains 14 residues. Per the germline V gene, CDR1 is ENHRY and CDR2 is SYGVKD.

This chain joins TRBV11-2 and TRBJ2-3, with D unresolved. Germline CDR1 SGHAT, CDR2 FQNNGV. This CDR3 is built from 15 residues. Trimming took 4 bases from V and 3 from J, leaving 14 bases between them. This CDR3 is CASSSRPPETDTQYF. DNA of the CDR3: TGTGCCAGCAGCTCGAGGCCACCCGAGACAGATACGCAGTATTTT.

V is TRBV30 and J is TRBJ1-4; maybe TRBD1 (5 bases). Trimming pared 5 bases from V and 0 bases from J, leaving 13 bases between. CDR1 and CDR2 from the germline V gene are GTSNPN and SVGIG (reference sequence). The CDR3 contains 15 residues. The CDR3 reads CAWSIGGATNEKLFF. For the CDR3, the DNA is TGTGCCTGGTCCATCGGGGGAGCAACTAATGAAAAACTGTTTTTT.

V and J are TRBV4-3 and TRBJ2-7; maybe TRBD2 (6 bases). The J call may be faulty, since TRBJ2-5 better matches the DNA end. The germline V gene encodes CDR1 LGHNA and CDR2 YSLEER. The CDR3 spans 15 residues. CDR3 region: CASSQVFRAGETQYF. CDR3 in DNA: TGCGCCAGCAGCCAAGTCTTCCGGGCGGGGGAGACCCAGTACTTC.

V is TRBV20-1 and J is TRBJ2-5, with D perhaps matching TRBD1 (6 bases). Germline CDR1 is DFQATT and CDR2 is SNEGSKA (reference sequence). The CDR3 runs 11 residues. Trimming removed 7 bases from V and 2 bases from J, with 8 bases in between. The CDR3 DNA sequence: TGCAGTGTCAGGGGTCAAGAGACCCAGTACTTC. It is translated as CSVRGQETQYF.

The chain links TRBV25-1 to TRBJ1-1; tentatively, D is TRBD1 (6 bases). The CDR3 totals 14 residues. The V gene's germline CDR1 is MGHDK and CDR2 SYGVNS. The ends were cut back, 5 bases at V and 10 bases at J, with 20 bases in the middle. The CDR3 coding sequence is TGTGCCAGCAGTAGAACGGACAGTCGCGGGGGAGCTTTCTTT. Translated, it gives CASSRTDSRGGAFF.

This chain joins TRBV6-6 and TRBJ2-6, with 8 bases matching TRBD1. Germline V gene data show CDR1 as MNHNY and CDR2 as SVGAGI (reference sequence). The ends lost 2 bases at V and 3 bases at J; junction bases unmatched: 6. There are 17 residues in the CDR3. The CDR3 DNA is TGTGCCAGCAGTTACCCAGGGGGCTTGGTTGGGGCCAACGTCCTGACTTTC. It specifies CASSYPGGLVGANVLTF.

The J gene is TRBJ1-2, the V gene TRBV5-1, with TRBD1 identical over 7 bases. From germline, CDR1 is SGHRS and CDR2 YFSETQ. Trimming at V came to 0 bases and at J to 6 bases, leaving 11 bases not matched to a gene. The CDR3 is made up of 16 amino acids. CDR3 in amino acids: CASSLGVGGADNGYTF. The DNA of the CDR3 is TGCGCCAGCAGCTTGGGGGTAGGGGGCGCCGATAATGGCTACACCTTC.

The chain uses TRBV12-3 or TRBV12-4 and TRBJ2-7, with D maybe TRBD2 (5 bases). V shed 3 bases and J shed 7 bases, with 16 bases lying between them. The CDR3 has 14 residues. CDR3 in DNA: TGTGCCAGCAGTTTGTCGGGGATGTACAATGAGCAGTACTTC. It encodes CASSLSGMYNEQYF.

The CDR3, as DNA: TGTGCCAGCAGCCCTACCGCCATAGGCATCTCATCCTACGAGCAGTACTTC. Protein sequence: CASSPTAIGISSYEQYF. The J gene is TRBJ2-7, the V gene TRBV6-2 or TRBV6-3; D not resolved. This CDR3 comprises 17 residues. Trimming stripped 6 bases from V and 1 base from J, with 22 bases between. Germline assignment: CDR1 MNHEY and CDR2 SVGEGT.

V and J are TRBV27 and TRBJ1-2, with D possibly being TRBD1 (5 bases). This CDR3 is 14 amino acids long. The V gene's germline CDR1 is MNHEY and CDR2 SMNVEV (reference sequence). Trimming left V 2 bases short and J 8 bases short, with 15 bases between. CDR3 DNA: TGTGCCAGCAGTTTAACAGGCGCCGGCAAGGGCTACACCTTC. Translated: CASSLTGAGKGYTF.

The genes are TRBV20-1 and TRBJ2-1; TRBD2 matches 9 bases. This CDR3 is 15 amino acids long. The junction had 13 bases not matched to a gene; V was cut back by 6 bases and J by 7 bases. Germline loops: CDR1 DFQATT, CDR2 SNEGSKA (reference sequence). The CDR3 reads CSAIARRLAENEQFF. The CDR3 DNA reads as TGCAGTGCCATCGCCCGCCGACTAGCGGAAAATGAGCAGTTCTTC.

V and J are TRBV10-3 and TRBJ1-5, with 7 bases fitting TRBD1. Germline V gene sequence: CDR1 ENHRY, CDR2 SYGVKD. V shed 4 bases and J 6 bases; nucleotides not matched to a gene: 9. This CDR3 is built from 15 residues. CDR3 bases: TGTGCCATCAGTGGATCAGACAGGGAGGGTCAGCCCCAGCATTTT. Residues: CAISGSDREGQPQHF.

This chain connects TRBV12-3 or TRBV12-4 to TRBJ2-1; 7 nucleotides line up with TRBD2. Trimming removed 5 bases from V and 0 bases from J; junction bases left unmatched: 7. The CDR3 runs 16 residues. The CDR3 sequence: CASSSGVSGSYNEQFF. Here the CDR3 DNA reads TGTGCCAGCAGTAGCGGGGTATCAGGCTCCTACAATGAGCAGTTCTTC.

This clonotype was detected a few times. The rearrangement joins TRBV5-1 to TRBJ2-7, with 9 bases lining up with TRBD1. V shed 2 bases and J 3 bases; nucleotides not matched to a gene: 6. The CDR3 runs 15 residues. From germline, CDR1 is SGHRS and CDR2 YFSETQ. As DNA, the CDR3 is TGCGCCAGCAGCTTCCAGGACAGGGGTTTCTACGAGCAGTACTTC. The encoded protein is CASSFQDRGFYEQYF.

This chain links TRBV7-2 with TRBJ1-2; 9 nucleotides match TRBD1. Germline V CDR1 and CDR2: SGHTA, FQGNSA. V lost 4 bases and J lost 8; bases outside the gene matches: 8. There are 14 residues in the CDR3. The CDR3 sequence is CASSSDRGLFGYTF. CDR3 nucleotide sequence: TGTGCCAGCAGCTCGGACAGGGGTCTCTTCGGCTACACCTTC. The variable domain in full, with the rest retrieved from reference TRBV7-2 and TRBJ1-2, is GAGVSQSPSNKVTEKGKDVELRCDPISGHTALYWYRQSLGQGLEFLIYFQGNSAPDKSGLPSDRFSAERTGGSVSTLTIQRTQQEDSAVYLCASSSDRGLFGYTFGSGTRLTVV.

This clonotype was observed at least ten times. V gene TRBV28 combines with J gene TRBJ2-1; D perhaps matches TRBD2 (6 bases). V was pared by 6 bases and J by 0 bases, with 9 bases between. Per germline, CDR1 MDHEN and CDR2 SYDVKM. CDR3 length: 14 residues. The DNA for the CDR3 is TGTGCCAGCAGGTGGCGGGACTCCTACAATGAGCAGTTCTTC. Its translation: CASRWRDSYNEQFF.

This clonotype was counted only a few times. The chain combines TRBV9 with TRBJ2-3; the D gene could be TRBD1 or TRBD2 (5 bases each). Germline values: CDR1 SGDLS, CDR2 YYNGEE. Trimming left V 4 bases short and J 8 bases short, with 14 bases between. This CDR3 comprises 13 residues. The CDR3 DNA follows: TGTGCCAGCAGCACTGAGGGACCCGGTACGCAGTATTTT. It yields the protein CASSTEGPGTQYF.

This clonotype appeared many times. The chain combines TRBV29-1 with TRBJ2-3; no reliable D call. CDR3 size: 13 residues. Germline V CDR1 and CDR2: SQVTM, ANQGSEA. Trimming removed 3 bases from V and 8 bases from J, with 15 bases in between. CDR3 sequence reads: CSVDGPTVGTQYF. CDR3 bases: TGCAGCGTTGACGGGCCTACCGTGGGTACGCAGTATTTT.

The chain couples TRBV7-2 to TRBJ1-1; 7 nucleotides line up with TRBD1. This CDR3 contains 13 residues. Germline V gene sequence: CDR1 SGHTA, CDR2 FQGNSA. The ends lost 5 bases at V and 5 bases at J; junction bases unmatched: 5. CDR3 bases: TGTGCCAGCAGCGTCAGGGGGGAAACTGAAGCTTTCTTT. It codes for CASSVRGETEAFF.